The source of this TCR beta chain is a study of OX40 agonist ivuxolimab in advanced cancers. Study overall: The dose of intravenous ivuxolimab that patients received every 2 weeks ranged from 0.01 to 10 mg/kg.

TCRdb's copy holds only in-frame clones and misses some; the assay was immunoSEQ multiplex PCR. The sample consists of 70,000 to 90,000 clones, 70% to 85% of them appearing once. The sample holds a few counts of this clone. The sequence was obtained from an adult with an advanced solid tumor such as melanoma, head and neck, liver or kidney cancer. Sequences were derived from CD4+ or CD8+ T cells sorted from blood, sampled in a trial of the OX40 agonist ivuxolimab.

In nucleotides, the CDR3 is TGTGCCAGCAGCCCGGGACCGTCCGACTATGGCTACACCTTC. Translating gives CASSPGPSDYGYTF. This sequence joins TRBV11-3 and TRBJ1-2; TRBD1 might be the D (5 bases). This CDR3 comprises 14 residues. Germline V gene lookup returns CDR1 SGHNT and CDR2 YENEEA. The V and J ends lost 5 bases and 3 bases respectively, with 13 bases between them.